These 17 T cell receptor beta chains came from one sample sequenced in a study of human T cells and chemical hapten exposure. Each CDR3 protein is one row after TCRdb ran MiXCR on the RACE reads. The repertoire holds some 400,000 distinct CDR3 sequences, with approximately 5.1% as singletons. Time point in this sample: pre-sensitization, week 0. Treatment in this sample: therapeutic diphenylcyclopropenone sensitization with weekly scalp DPC. The sample was whole blood, taken in connection with sensitization to the hapten diphenylcyclopropenone (DPC). These receptors came from a woman aged 50 to 60 with alopecia areata. Some clones in this sample may be carry-over from other donors' samples.

This clonotype was detected many times. The genes are TRBV9 and TRBJ2-7; TRBD1 agrees at 7 bases. This CDR3 contains 14 residues. Germline trimming cut 0 bases from V and 6 bases from J; bases unmatched to any gene: 6. CDR1 and CDR2 (germline): SGDLS, YYNGEE. The CDR3: CASSVGSRQGEQYF. DNA of the CDR3: TGTGCCAGCAGCGTAGGGAGTCGACAGGGCGAGCAGTACTTC.

This clonotype occurred many times. This chain joins TRBV27 and TRBJ2-3, with a tentative D call TRBD1 (5 bases). Trimming cost V 1 base and J 4 bases, with 9 bases left between them. The CDR3 loop spans 14 amino acids. Germline V gene data show CDR1 as MNHEY and CDR2 as SMNVEV (reference sequence). CDR3 nucleotides: TGTGCCAGCAGTTTATGGCAGGGCGCAGATACGCAGTATTTT. Encoded protein: CASSLWQGADTQYF.

This clonotype came up a few times. J is TRBJ2-7 and V is TRBV6-6; 7 bases line up with TRBD1. The ends lost 2 bases at V and 12 bases at J; junction bases unmatched: 10. The V gene's germline CDR1 is MNHNY and CDR2 SVGAGI (reference sequence). The CDR3 has 13 residues. The CDR3 DNA is TGTGCCAGCAGTTACGGACAGGTACCCCGATGGTACTTC. Translating it yields CASSYGQVPRWYF.

This clonotype has a handful of counts. The chain carries TRBV5-1 and TRBJ1-1; the match to TRBD1 covers 7 bases. Trimming removed 7 bases from V and 1 base from J; junction bases left unmatched: 10. Per the germline V gene, CDR1 is SGHRS and CDR2 is YFSETQ. The CDR3 is 15 residues long. DNA of the CDR3: TGCGCCAGCTCCCCAACAGGGGAGGGGAACACTGAAGCTTTCTTT. Its protein product is CASSPTGEGNTEAFF.

This chain links TRBV3-1 with TRBJ1-2, with D possibly being TRBD1 (6 bases). Between the trimmed V and J ends, which lost 4 bases and 7 bases, there was a span of 22 bases. Germline CDR1 and CDR2: LGHDT and YNNKEL (reference sequence). This CDR3 is built from 16 residues. The CDR3 bases are TGTGCCAGCAGCCCAGGGGTCGGACAGACCACCTTTGGCTACACCTTC. Protein product: CASSPGVGQTTFGYTF.

This clonotype occurred many times. CDR3 loop: CASSERYIQYF. The CDR3 DNA is TGCGCCAGCAGTGAAAGATACATTCAGTACTTC. This chain links TRBV10-2 with TRBJ2-4, with unresolved D. This CDR3 comprises 11 residues. Deletions cut 3 bases from V and 8 bases from J, with 5 bases between. Germline V lookup: CDR1 WSHSY, CDR2 SAAADI.

This clonotype was observed at least ten times. V usage is TRBV7-2 and J usage is TRBJ2-1; 7 bases line up with TRBD1. This CDR3 has 15 residues. Germline CDR1 reads SGHTA; CDR2 reads FQGNSA. V lost 6 bases to trimming and J lost 0 bases; unmatched junction nucleotides: 5. CDR3 nucleotides: TGTGCCAGCAGAGCCGCAGGGGGCTCCTACAATGAGCAGTTCTTC. This translates into CASRAAGGSYNEQFF. The complete variable domain, with remaining parts taken from reference TRBV7-2 and TRBJ2-1, reads GAGVSQSPSNKVTEKGKDVELRCDPISGHTALYWYRQSLGQGLEFLIYFQGNSAPDKSGLPSDRFSAERTGGSVSTLTIQRTQQEDSAVYLCASRAAGGSYNEQFFGPGTRLTVL.

This clonotype occurred many times. The V and J genes are TRBV7-2 and TRBJ2-1, with 13 nucleotides matching TRBD2. V gave up 5 bases and J gave up 0 bases; unmatched junction bases: 4. This CDR3 is built from 17 residues. Germline CDR1 SGHTA, CDR2 FQGNSA. The CDR3 sequence is CASSGWTSGSSYNEQFF. The CDR3 DNA sequence: TGTGCCAGCAGCGGATGGACTAGCGGGAGCTCCTACAATGAGCAGTTCTTC.

The rearrangement links TRBV12-3 or TRBV12-4 to TRBJ1-5; no definite D call. Trimming left V 5 bases short and J 3 bases short, with 8 bases between. There are 13 residues in the CDR3. This CDR3 is CASSLHTNQPQHF. CDR3 sequence (DNA): TGTGCCAGCAGTCTCCACACCAATCAGCCCCAGCATTTT.

A few counts support this clonotype. The chain has TRBV28 and TRBJ1-2; D gene uncertain. There are 12 residues in the CDR3. From germline, CDR1 is MDHEN and CDR2 SYDVKM. V was cut by 5 bases and J by 7 bases, with 11 bases left in between. The CDR3 loop reads CASSPVRSGYTF. Written as DNA, the CDR3 is TGTGCCAGCAGTCCGGTACGGTCTGGCTACACCTTC.

This clonotype was seen ten or more times. The CDR3, as DNA: TGTGCCAGCAGAGAAAGTACTGAAGCTTTCTTT. Its translation: CASRESTEAFF. The V call is TRBV12-3 or TRBV12-4, the J call TRBJ1-1; D gene unclear. CDR3 length: 11 amino acids. The V and J ends lost 6 bases and 5 bases respectively, with 7 bases between them.

This clonotype was found many times. The chain recombines TRBV12-3 or TRBV12-4 with TRBJ1-5; D gene ambiguous. V lost 2 bases and J 3 bases, leaving 11 bases between the germline ends. CDR3 length equals 15 residues. This chain's CDR3 is CASSLLAGSNQPQHF. The CDR3, as DNA: TGTGCCAGCAGTTTACTAGCAGGCTCCAATCAGCCCCAGCATTTT.

This clonotype was seen a handful of times. The chain recombines TRBV19 with TRBJ2-1, with a weak D call TRBD1 (6 bases). V was shortened by 5 bases and J by 0 bases, with 14 bases between the two germline ends. Germline V gene lookup returns CDR1 LNHDA and CDR2 SQIVND (reference sequence). This CDR3 has 16 amino acids. The CDR3 DNA sequence: TGTGCCAGTAGTGCCCAGGGGTCCCCCTCCTACAATGAGCAGTTCTTC. Translated: CASSAQGSPSYNEQFF.

Note on this clonotype: At one boundary the junction diverges from the germline segment, which might be a read error. The chain carries TRBV10-3 and TRBJ2-2, with a tentative D call TRBD1 (7 bases). Germline loops: CDR1 ENHRY, CDR2 SYGVKD. The CDR3 sequence is 17 residues long. The CDR3 loop is CAISETAGQPNTGGLFF. The CDR3 DNA is TGTGCCATCAGTGAGACCGCGGGACAGCCGAACACCGGGGGGCTGTTTTTT.

This clonotype occurred many times. The rearrangement joins TRBV20-1 to TRBJ2-3; 7 positions match TRBD2. Germline values: CDR1 DFQATT, CDR2 SNEGSKA (reference sequence). V lost 0 bases, J lost 2 bases, and 5 bases stayed unmatched. This CDR3 spans 15 amino acids. The CDR3 loop is CSAREVAGTTDTQYF. The CDR3 DNA sequence: TGCAGTGCTAGAGAGGTAGCGGGCACCACAGATACGCAGTATTTT.

This clonotype was seen only a few times. The chain has TRBV7-2 and TRBJ2-2; D gene ambiguous. Germline V gene sequence: CDR1 SGHTA, CDR2 FQGNSA. This CDR3 is built from 13 residues. V lost 1 base and J 6 bases, leaving 6 bases between the germline ends. CDR3 residues: CASSLGVAGELFF. CDR3 nucleotide sequence: TGTGCCAGCAGCTTAGGTGTGGCCGGGGAGCTGTTTTTT.

This clonotype was found many times. The chain carries TRBV27 and TRBJ1-2; no clear D. Germline V gene lookup returns CDR1 MNHEY and CDR2 SMNVEV (reference sequence). CDR3 size: 15 residues. The V end lost 6 bases, the J end lost 0 bases, and 14 bases lay between the germline ends. The CDR3 spells CASRPPTGANYGYTF. The CDR3 coding sequence is TGTGCCAGCAGACCCCCGACGGGAGCTAACTATGGCTACACCTTC.